This T cell receptor (beta chain) was sequenced for a study of blood T cells in healthy people across ages. Comment on this clonotype: What it binds is not known.

The CDR3 is 11 residues long. Germline assignment: CDR1 DFQATT and CDR2 SNEGSKA (reference sequence). Deletions cut 7 bases from V and 4 bases from J, with 10 bases between. A second PCR, run for about 7 to 11 cycles, used a sample-barcoded 5' primer plus a J-beta primer mix. Each single sample gave us at least 3 million CDR3-containing paired-end reads. TCRdb re-called the 5' RACE reads with MiXCR, one entry per CDR3 protein. The repertoire holds some 560,000 distinct CDR3 sequences, with roughly a quarter as singletons. General observations from the study: Both higher diversity and more naive CD4+ cells marked long-lived donors when set against aged donors. Unsorted PBMC material precluded a definitive naive versus antigen-experienced comparison.

The same specimen was also included in a second study, on T cells of mothers and their children. This second study notes: Related mother and child pairs showed slightly greater overlap (not significant) than unrelated pairs did.

This receptor was identified in a boy between 2 and 10 years old in good health. The chain is built from TRBV20-1 and TRBJ2-5; D is unresolved. Sequenced: blood. CDR3 in DNA: TGCAGTGGACGGGTGGGAGAGACCCAGTACTTC. The encoded protein is CSGRVGETQYF.